This T cell receptor (beta chain) was profiled in a study of tumor-infiltrating lymphocytes in primary liver carcinoma. In its sample, this clonotype was seen a few times. Its antigen is undetermined. One end of the junction does not line up with germline, which may come from a read error. Study-level points and caveats: Tumor region pairs showed greater overlap than either tumor-adjacent or tumor-blood pairs did.

Co-extraction of RNA and DNA was performed on roughly 20-31 mg of unsorted bulk tissue. The CDR3 is made up of 12 amino acids. The germline V gene encodes CDR1 SGHDN and CDR2 FVKESK. The researchers produced TCR beta cDNA from approximately 0.45 ug total RNA with a constant-region primer. Libraries for TCR beta were built through three nested multiplex PCR rounds, which together made up a slightly modified ARM-PCR procedure. Each of the first two PCR rounds ran roughly 9 cycles with TRBV1-TRBV30 forward and C-beta reverse primers. One entry per CDR3 protein results from TCRdb running MiXCR on the multiplex PCR reads. In the table there are tens of thousands of distinct CDR3 sequences, roughly 74% of which are singletons.

This clonotype was obtained from a middle-aged man with primary liver carcinoma and hepatitis B virus infection. The chain couples TRBV14 to TRBJ2-3; no firm D call. The sequenced sample consisted of tumor-adjacent normal liver tissue. The CDR3 spells CASSQTTDTRYF. The DNA for the CDR3 is TGTGCCAGCAGCCAAACCACGGATACGCGGTATTTT.